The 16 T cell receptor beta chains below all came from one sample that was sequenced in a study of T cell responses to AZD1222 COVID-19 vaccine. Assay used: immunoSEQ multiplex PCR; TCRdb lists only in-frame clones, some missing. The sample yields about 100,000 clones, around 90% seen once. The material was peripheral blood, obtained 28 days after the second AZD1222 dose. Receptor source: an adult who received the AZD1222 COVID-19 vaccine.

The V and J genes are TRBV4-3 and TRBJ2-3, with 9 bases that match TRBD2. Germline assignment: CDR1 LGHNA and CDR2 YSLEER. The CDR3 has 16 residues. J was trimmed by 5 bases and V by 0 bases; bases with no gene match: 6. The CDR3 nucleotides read TGCGCCAGCAGCCAAGATCTGGCGGGGGGGCTAGATACGCAGTATTTT. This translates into CASSQDLAGGLDTQYF.

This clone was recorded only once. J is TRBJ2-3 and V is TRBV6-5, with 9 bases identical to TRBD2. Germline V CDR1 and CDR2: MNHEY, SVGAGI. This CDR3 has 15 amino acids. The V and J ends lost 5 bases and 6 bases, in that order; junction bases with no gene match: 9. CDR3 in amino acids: CASSTGTSFVDTQYF. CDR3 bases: TGTGCCAGCAGTACCGGGACTAGCTTTGTGGATACGCAGTATTTT.

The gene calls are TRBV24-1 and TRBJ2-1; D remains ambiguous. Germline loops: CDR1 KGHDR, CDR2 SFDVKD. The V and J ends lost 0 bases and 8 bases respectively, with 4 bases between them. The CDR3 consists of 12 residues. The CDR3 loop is CATSDLKYEQFF. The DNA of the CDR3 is TGTGCCACCAGTGATTTGAAGTATGAGCAGTTCTTC.

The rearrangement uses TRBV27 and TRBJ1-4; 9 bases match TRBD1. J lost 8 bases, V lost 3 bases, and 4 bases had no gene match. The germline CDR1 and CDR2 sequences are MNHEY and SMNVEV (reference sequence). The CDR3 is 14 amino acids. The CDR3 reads CASSFAGTGEKLFF. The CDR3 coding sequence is TGTGCCAGCAGTTTCGCCGGGACAGGGGAAAAACTGTTTTTT.

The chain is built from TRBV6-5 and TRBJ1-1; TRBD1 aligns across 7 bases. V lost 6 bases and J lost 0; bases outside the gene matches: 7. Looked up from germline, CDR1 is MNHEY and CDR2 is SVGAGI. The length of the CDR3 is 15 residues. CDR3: CASRISDRLNTEAFF. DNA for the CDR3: TGTGCCAGCAGGATCTCGGACAGGTTGAACACTGAAGCTTTCTTT.

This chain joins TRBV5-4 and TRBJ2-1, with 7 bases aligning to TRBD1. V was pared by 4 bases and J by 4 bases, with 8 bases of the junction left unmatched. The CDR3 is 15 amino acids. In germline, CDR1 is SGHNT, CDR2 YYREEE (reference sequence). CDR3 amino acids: CASSQTGLGYNEQFF. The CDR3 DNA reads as TGTGCCAGCAGCCAGACAGGGTTGGGGTACAATGAGCAGTTCTTC.

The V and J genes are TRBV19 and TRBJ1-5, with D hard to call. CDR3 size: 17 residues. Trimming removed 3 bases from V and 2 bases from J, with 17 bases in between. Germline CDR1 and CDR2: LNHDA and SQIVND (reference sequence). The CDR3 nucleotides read TGTGCCAGTAGTATCCTCCCCCGCGCCAGCGGCAATCAGCCCCAGCATTTT. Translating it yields CASSILPRASGNQPQHF.

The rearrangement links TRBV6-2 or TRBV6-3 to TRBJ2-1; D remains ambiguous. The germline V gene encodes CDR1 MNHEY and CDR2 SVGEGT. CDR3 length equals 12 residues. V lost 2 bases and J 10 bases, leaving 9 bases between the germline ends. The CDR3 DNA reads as TGTGCCAGCAGTTACGTAGTGAGGGAGCAGTTCTTC. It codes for CASSYVVREQFF.

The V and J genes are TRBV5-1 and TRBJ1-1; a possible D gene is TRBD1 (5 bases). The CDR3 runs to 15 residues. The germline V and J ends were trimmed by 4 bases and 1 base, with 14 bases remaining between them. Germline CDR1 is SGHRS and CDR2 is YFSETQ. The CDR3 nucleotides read TGCGCCAGCAGCGTACGGATGGGGGAGAACACTGAAGCTTTCTTT. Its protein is CASSVRMGENTEAFF.

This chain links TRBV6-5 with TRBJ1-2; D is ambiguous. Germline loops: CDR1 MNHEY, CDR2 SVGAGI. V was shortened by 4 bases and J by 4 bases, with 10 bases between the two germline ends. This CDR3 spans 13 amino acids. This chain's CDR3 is CASSSRDSYGYTF. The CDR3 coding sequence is TGTGCCAGCAGTTCCCGGGATAGCTATGGCTACACCTTC.

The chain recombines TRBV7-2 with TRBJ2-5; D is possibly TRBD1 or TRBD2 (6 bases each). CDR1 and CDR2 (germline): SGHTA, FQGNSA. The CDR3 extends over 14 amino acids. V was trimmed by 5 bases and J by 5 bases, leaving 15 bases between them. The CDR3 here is CASSPLGGRETQYF. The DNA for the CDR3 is TGTGCCAGCAGCCCCCTGGGGGGCCGGGAGACCCAGTACTTC.

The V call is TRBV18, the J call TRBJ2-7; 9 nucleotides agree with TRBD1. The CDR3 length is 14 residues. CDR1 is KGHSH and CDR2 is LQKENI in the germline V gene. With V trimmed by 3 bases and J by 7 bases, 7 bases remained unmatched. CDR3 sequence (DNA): TGTGCCAGCTCACCCGGGACAGGGTTGCGGGAGCAGTACTTC. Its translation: CASSPGTGLREQYF.

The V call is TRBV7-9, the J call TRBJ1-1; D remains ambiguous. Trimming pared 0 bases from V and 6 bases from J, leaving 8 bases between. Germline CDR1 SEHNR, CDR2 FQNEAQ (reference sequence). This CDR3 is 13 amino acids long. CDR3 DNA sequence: TGTGCCAGCAGCTTAGCGATGGGCGCTGAAGCTTTCTTT. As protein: CASSLAMGAEAFF.

The CDR3 bases are TGTGCCAGCAACCACAGGGTAGGGGACACTGAAGCTTTCTTT. It codes for CASNHRVGDTEAFF. The genes are TRBV16 and TRBJ1-1; tentative D call: TRBD1 (6 bases). Germline V gene data show CDR1 as KGHSY and CDR2 as FQNENV. CDR3 size: 14 residues. V was shortened by 7 bases and J by 3 bases, with 15 bases between the two germline ends.

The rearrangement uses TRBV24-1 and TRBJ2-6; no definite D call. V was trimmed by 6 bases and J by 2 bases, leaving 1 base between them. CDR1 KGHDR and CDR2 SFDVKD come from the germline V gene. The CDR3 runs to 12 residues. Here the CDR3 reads CATSPGANVLTF. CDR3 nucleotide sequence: TGTGCCACCAGTCCTGGGGCCAACGTCCTGACTTTC.

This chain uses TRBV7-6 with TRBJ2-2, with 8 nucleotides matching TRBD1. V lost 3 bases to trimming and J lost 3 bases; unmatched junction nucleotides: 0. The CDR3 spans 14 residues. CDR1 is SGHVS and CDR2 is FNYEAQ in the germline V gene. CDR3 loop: CASSLTGDTGELFF. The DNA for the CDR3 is TGTGCCAGCAGCTTGACAGGGGACACCGGGGAGCTGTTTTTT.